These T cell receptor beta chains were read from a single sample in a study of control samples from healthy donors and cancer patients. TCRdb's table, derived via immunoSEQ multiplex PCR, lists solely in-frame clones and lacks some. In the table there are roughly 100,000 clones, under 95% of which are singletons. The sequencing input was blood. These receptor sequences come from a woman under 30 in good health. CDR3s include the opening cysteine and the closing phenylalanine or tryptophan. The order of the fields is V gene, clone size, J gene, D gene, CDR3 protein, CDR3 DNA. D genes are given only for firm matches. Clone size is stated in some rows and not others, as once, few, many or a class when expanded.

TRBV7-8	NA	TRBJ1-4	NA	CASSLVTGWGEKLFF	TGTGCCAGCAGCTTAGTTACAGGGTGGGGTGAAAAACTGTTTTTT
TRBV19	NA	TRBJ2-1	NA	CASSKKPAWIF	TGTGCCAGTAGTAAAAAGCCCGCCTGGATCTTC
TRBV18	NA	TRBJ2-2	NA	CASSQGAGTGELFF	TGTGCCAGCTCACAGGGAGCCGGCACCGGGGAGCTGTTTTTT
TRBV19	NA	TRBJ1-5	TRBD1	CASSIILTGRNQPQHF	TGTGCCAGTAGTATTATTTTGACAGGGAGAAATCAGCCCCAGCATTTT
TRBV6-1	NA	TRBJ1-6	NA	CASRGSNSPLHF	TGTGCCAGCAGGGGTTCCAATTCACCCCTCCACTTT
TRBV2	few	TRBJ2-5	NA	CASVPGGETQYF	TGTGCCAGCGTTCCCGGGGGAGAGACCCAGTACTTC
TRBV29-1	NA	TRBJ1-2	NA	CSEDGGYTF	TGCAGCGAAGACGGTGGCTACACCTTC
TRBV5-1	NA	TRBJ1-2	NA	CASSPARIGGYTF	TGCGCCAGCAGCCCGGCGAGGATTGGTGGCTACACCTTC
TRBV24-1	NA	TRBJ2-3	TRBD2	CATSVSTSGGQTDTQYF	TGTGCCACCAGTGTCTCGACTAGCGGGGGGCAGACAGATACGCAGTATTTT
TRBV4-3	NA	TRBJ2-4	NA	CASSPDLGSLAKNIQYF	TGCGCCAGCAGCCCAGATTTAGGGAGTTTAGCCAAAAACATTCAGTACTTC
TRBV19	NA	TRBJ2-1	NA	CASSISGYNEQFF	TGTGCCAGTAGTATATCTGGATACAATGAGCAGTTCTTC
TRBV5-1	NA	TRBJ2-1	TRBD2	CASSLEVGGAYNEQFF	TGCGCCAGCAGCTTGGAGGTGGGAGGGGCCTACAATGAGCAGTTCTTC
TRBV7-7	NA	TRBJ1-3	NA	CASSPRDSGNTIYF	TGTGCCAGCAGCCCCCGGGACTCTGGAAACACCATATATTTT
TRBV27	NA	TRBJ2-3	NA	CASRPLETDTQYF	TGTGCCAGCAGGCCCTTGGAAACGGATACGCAGTATTTT
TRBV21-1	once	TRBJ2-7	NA	CAKHGGGGSSYEQYF	TGTGCCAAGCATGGAGGAGGCGGGAGCAGCTACGAGCAGTACTTC
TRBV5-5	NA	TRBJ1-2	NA	CASSLLDPNYGYTF	TGTGCCAGCAGCTTGCTAGATCCTAACTATGGCTACACCTTC